This is a list of T cell receptor beta chains from one sample in a study of blood T cell repertoires in COVID-19. TCRdb's table, derived via immunoSEQ multiplex PCR, lists solely in-frame clones and lacks some. The profile covers 200,000 to 300,000 clones, with 84% appearing a single time and about 2% taken by the ten largest. The sequenced material came from peripheral blood. The receptors derive from a middle-aged man who had recovered from COVID-19. Both conserved end residues are part of each CDR3.

V	J	CDR3
TRBV19	TRBJ2-5	CASSIARQGVMAQYF
TRBV2	TRBJ2-2	CASSGEGRRNTGELFF
TRBV27	TRBJ2-1	CASTGLAGLSYNEQFF
TRBV10-3	TRBJ2-7	CAISDGYEQYF
TRBV19	TRBJ2-7	CASSKRGTGGSYEQYF
TRBV19	TRBJ1-2	CASSMSSYRGDLNYGYTF
TRBV5-5	TRBJ2-6	CASSLETSSGANVLTF
TRBV19	TRBJ1-5	CASSMAGGYSNQPQHF
TRBV5-6	TRBJ1-2	CASSLAGTARPNYGYTF
TRBV14	TRBJ2-5	CASSQRDTVETQYF